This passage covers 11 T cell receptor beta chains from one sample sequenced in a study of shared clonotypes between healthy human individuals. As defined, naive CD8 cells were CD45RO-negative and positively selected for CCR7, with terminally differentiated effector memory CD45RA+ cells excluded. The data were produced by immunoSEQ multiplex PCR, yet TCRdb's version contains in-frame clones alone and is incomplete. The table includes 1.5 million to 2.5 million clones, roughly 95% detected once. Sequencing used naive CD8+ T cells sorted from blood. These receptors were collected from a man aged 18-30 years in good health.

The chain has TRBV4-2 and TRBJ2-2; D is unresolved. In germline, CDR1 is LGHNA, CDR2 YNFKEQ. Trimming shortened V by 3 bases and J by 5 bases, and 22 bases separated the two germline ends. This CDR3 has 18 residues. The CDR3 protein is CASSQVFRLEMGTGELFF. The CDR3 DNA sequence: TGTGCCAGCAGCCAGGTTTTCAGACTTGAAATGGGGACCGGGGAGCTGTTTTTT.

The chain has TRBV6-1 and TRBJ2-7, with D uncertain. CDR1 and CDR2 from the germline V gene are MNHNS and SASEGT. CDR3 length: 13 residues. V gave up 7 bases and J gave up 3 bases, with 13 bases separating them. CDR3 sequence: CASTPLGNYEQYF. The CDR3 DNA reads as TGTGCCAGCACTCCCCTGGGGAACTACGAGCAGTACTTC.

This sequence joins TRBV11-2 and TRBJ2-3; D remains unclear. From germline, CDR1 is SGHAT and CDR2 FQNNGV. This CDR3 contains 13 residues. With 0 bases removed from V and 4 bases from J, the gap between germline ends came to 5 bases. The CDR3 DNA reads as TGTGCCAGCAGCTTAGAGATCGCAGATACGCAGTATTTT. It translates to CASSLEIADTQYF.

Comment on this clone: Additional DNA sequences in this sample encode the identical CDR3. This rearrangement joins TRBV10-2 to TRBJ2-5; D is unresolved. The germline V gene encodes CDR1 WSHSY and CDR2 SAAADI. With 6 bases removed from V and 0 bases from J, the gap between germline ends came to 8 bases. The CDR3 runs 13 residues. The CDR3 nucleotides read TGCGCCAGCAGCCTCGATTACCAAGAGACCCAGTACTTC. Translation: CASSLDYQETQYF.

CDR3 nucleotides: TGTGCCCGGGGAAGGGACTTCCAAGAGACCCAGTACTTC. This gives the protein CARGRDFQETQYF. This chain connects TRBV30 to TRBJ2-5, with D possibly matching TRBD2 (6 bases). V lost 8 bases to trimming and J lost 1 base, with 14 bases between them. There are 13 residues in the CDR3. CDR1 GTSNPN and CDR2 SVGIG come from the germline V gene (reference sequence).

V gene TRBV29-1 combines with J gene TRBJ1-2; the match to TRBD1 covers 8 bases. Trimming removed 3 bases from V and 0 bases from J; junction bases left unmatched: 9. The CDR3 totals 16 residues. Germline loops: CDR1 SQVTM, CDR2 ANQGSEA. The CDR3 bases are TGCAGCGTTGACGCGGGGACAGGAGGAACTAACTATGGCTACACCTTC. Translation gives CSVDAGTGGTNYGYTF.

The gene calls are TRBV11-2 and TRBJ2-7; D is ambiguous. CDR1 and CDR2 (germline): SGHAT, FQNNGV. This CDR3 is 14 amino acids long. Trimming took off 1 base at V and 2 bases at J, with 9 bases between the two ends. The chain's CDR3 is CASSLVPAPYEQYF. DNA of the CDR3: TGTGCCAGCAGCTTAGTACCAGCTCCCTACGAGCAGTACTTC.

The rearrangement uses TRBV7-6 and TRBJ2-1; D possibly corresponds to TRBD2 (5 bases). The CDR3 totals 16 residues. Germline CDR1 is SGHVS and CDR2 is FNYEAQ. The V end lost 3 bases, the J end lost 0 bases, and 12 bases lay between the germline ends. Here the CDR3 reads CASSFRAASSYNEQFF. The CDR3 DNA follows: TGTGCCAGCAGCTTTCGAGCGGCGAGCTCCTACAATGAGCAGTTCTTC. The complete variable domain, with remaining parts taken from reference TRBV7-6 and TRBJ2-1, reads GAGVSQSPRYKVTKRGQDVALRCDPISGHVSLYWYRQALGQGPEFLTYFNYEAQQDKSGLPNDRFSAERPEGSISTLTIQRTEQRDSAMYRCASSFRAASSYNEQFFGPGTRLTVL.

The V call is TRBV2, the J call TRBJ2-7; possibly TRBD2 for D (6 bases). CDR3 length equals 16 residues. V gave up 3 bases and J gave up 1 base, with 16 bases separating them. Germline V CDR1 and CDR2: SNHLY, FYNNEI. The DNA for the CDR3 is TGTGCCAGCAGTGAGGCGAGACTAGGGATTTCCTACGAGCAGTACTTC. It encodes CASSEARLGISYEQYF.

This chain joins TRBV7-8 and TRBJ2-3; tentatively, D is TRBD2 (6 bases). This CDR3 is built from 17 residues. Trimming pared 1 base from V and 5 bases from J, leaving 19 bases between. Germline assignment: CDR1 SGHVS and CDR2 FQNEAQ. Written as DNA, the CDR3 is TGTGCCAGCAGCTTAGACCACGAGACTAGAATTCTAGATACGCAGTATTTT. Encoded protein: CASSLDHETRILDTQYF.

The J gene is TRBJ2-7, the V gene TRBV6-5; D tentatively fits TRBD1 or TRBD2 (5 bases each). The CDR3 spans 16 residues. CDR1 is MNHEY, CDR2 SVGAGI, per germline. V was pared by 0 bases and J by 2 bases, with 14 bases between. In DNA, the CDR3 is TGTGCCAGCAGTTACTCGCACGGGGCCGCGACCTACGAGCAGTACTTC. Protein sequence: CASSYSHGAATYEQYF.